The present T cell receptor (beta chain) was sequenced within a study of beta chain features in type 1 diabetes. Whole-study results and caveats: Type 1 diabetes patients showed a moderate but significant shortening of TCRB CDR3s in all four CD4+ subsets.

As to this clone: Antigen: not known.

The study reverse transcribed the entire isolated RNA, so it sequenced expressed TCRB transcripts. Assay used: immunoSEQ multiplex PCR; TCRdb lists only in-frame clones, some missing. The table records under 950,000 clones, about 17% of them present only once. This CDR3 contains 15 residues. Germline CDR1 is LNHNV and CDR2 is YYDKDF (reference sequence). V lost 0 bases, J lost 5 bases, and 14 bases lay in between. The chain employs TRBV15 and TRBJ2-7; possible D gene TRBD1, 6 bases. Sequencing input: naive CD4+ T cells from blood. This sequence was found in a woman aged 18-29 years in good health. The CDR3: CATSREFRGIDEQYF. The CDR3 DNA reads TGTGCCACCAGCAGAGAGTTTAGGGGGATCGACGAGCAGTACTTC. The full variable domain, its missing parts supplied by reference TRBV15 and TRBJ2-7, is DAMVIQNPRYQVTQFGKPVTLSCSQTLNHNVMYWYQQKSSQAPKLLFHYYDKDFNNEADTPDNFQSRRPNTSFCFLDIRSPGLGDTAMYLCATSREFRGIDEQYFGPGTRLTVT.